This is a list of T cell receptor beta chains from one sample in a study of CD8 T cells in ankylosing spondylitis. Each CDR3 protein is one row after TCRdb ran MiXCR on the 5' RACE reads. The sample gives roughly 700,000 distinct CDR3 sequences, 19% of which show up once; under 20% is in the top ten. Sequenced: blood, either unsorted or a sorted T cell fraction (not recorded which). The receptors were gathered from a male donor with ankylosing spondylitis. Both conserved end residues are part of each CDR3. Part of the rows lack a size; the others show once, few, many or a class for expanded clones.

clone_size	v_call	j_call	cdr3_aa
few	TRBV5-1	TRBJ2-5	CASSERGETQYF
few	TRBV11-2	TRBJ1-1	CASSRTKNTEAFF
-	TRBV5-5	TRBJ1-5	CASSQHGGGGEVPQHF
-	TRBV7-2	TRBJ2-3	CASSLQGVDTQYF
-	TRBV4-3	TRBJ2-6	CASSQDGTSGANVLTF
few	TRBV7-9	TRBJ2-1	CASSLAGTSGPHEQFF
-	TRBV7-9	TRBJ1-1	CASSLAGGQIKGTEAFF
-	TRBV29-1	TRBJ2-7	CSVGLQGAAHEQYF
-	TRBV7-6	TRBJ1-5	CASSRLGGQPQHF
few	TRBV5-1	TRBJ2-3	CASSLVDRARTDTQYF
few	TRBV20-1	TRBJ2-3	CSARVATSTDTQYF
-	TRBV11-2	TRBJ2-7	CASSLEGFYVSSYEQYF
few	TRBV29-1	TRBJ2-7	CSVEDPEGRVGEQYF
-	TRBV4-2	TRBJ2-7	CASSHLKRETDEQYF
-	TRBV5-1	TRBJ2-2	CASSFLGQGTGELFF
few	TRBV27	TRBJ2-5	CASSPRQVTGETQYF
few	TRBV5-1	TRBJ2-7	CASSTAASSYEQYF
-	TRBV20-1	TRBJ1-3	CSARRQNSGNTIYF
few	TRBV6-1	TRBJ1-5	CASSTSDRGPNQPQHF
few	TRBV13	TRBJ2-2	CASSLLTGYTGELFF
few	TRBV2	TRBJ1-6	CASSVQGVASPLHF
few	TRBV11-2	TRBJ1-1	CASSLGVQEAFF
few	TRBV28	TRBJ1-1	CASSEPQGLNTEAFF
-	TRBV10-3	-	CAIRRDADLELFF
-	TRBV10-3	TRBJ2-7	CAIGLFSYEQYF
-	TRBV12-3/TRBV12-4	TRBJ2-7	CASSRRGILYEQYF
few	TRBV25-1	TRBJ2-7	CASSAAGQGYEQYF
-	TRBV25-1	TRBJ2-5	CASSVWRGSETQYF
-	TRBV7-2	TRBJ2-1	CASSLFTYNEQFF
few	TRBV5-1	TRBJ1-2	CASSLEGPYGYTF
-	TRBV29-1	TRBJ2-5	CSVEGGAGDETQYF
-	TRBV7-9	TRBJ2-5	CASSLNIGGEETQYF
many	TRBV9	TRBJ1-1	CASSVVDRGNTEAFF
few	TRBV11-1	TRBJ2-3	CASSLAGDIDTQYF
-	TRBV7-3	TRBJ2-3	CASSLFAGTDTQYF
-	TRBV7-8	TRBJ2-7	CASSSPDRAENPSSYEQYF
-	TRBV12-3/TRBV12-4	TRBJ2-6	CASLPGISSGANVLTF
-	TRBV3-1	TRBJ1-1	CASSQPPNTEAFF
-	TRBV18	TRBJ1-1	CASSLGAVGEAFF
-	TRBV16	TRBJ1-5	CASSQYGVMSNQPQHF
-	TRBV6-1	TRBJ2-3	CASSERRGSTDTQYF
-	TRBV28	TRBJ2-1	CASSPRGLAGAHEQFF
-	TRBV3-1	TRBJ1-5	CASSHMGSNQPQHF
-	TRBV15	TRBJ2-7	CATSRLIGRQGVNYEQYF
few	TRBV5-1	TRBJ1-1	CASSLAIGPGTEAFF
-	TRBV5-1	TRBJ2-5	CASSPDRVLETQYF
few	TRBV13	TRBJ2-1	CASSLGGHYSYNEQFF
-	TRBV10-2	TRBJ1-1	CASSAQGGLNTEAFF
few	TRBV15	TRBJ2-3	CATSRSPKGSTDTQYF
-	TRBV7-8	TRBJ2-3	CASSMGPRGQSDTQYF
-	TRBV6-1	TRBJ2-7	CASSVFRGRLEQYF
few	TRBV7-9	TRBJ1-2	CASSSSTGAGYGYTF
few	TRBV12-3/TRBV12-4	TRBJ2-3	CASSLFVPDTQYF
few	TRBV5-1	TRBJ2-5	CASSPLGGYQETQYF
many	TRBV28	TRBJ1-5	CASSFEVWSNQPQHF
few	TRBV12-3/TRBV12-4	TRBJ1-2	CASSSGQGSGYTF
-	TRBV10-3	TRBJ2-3	CAISPAIDTQYF
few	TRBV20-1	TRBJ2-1	CSARRFSGGASNEQFF
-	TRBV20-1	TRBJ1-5	CSASHRGDQPQHF
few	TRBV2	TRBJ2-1	CASTRREFNDEQFF